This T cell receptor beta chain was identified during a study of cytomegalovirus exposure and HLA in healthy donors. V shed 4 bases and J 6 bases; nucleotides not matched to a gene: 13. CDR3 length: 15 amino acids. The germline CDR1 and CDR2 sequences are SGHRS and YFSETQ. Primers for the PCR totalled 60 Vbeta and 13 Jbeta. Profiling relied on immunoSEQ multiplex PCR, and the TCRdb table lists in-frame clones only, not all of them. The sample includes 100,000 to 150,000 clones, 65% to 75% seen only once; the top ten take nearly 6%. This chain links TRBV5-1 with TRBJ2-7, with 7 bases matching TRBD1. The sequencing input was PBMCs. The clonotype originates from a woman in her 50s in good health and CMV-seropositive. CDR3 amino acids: CASSQPETGLGEQYF. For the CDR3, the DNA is TGCGCCAGCAGCCAGCCAGAGACAGGGCTTGGCGAGCAGTACTTC.